This T cell receptor beta chain appears in the sequencing data of a study of T cell repertoires in cytomegalovirus infection. The wider study: Recently described HLA-C-restricted plus well-studied HLA-B-restricted CMV epitopes were used. General observations from the study: Summed frequency of shared TCR beta families picked out CMV carriers who also had the relevant HLA.

Notes on this clonotype: Its antigen is unknown.

TCRdb reprocessed the reads via MiXCR and lists one record per CDR3 protein. The sample holds roughly 990,000 distinct CDR3 sequences, roughly 30% seen once. The specimen comprised cultured CD8+ T cells from PBMCs, sampled from culture after CMV antigen stimulation. The source is a human donor in good health (CMV status not recorded). Some clones in this sample may be carry-over from other donors' samples.

The CDR3 sequence is CASSLQVSSVYNEQFF. The CDR3 DNA sequence: TGTGCCAGCAGTTTACAGGTCTCGAGTGTCTACAATGAGCAGTTCTTC. This chain joins TRBV6-6 and TRBJ2-1; D may be TRBD1 (5 bases). The CDR3 spans 16 residues. Trimming took off 4 bases at V and 3 bases at J, with 16 bases between the two ends. The germline gives CDR1 MNHNY, CDR2 SVGAGI (reference sequence).